This T cell receptor beta chain was captured in a study of OX40 agonist ivuxolimab in advanced cancers. Trimming cost V 4 bases and J 6 bases, with 12 bases left between them. This CDR3 is 14 amino acids long. The germline CDR1 and CDR2 sequences are MNHNS and SASEGT. Profiling relied on immunoSEQ multiplex PCR, and the TCRdb table lists in-frame clones only, not all of them. The sample has tens of thousands of clones; 70% to 90% are singletons. The sequence came from an adult with an advanced solid tumor such as melanoma, head and neck, liver or kidney cancer. The chain combines TRBV6-1 with TRBJ2-2; no reliable D call. Sequencing used CD4+ or CD8+ T cells sorted from blood, obtained in a trial of the OX40 agonist ivuxolimab. The CDR3 DNA follows: TGTGCCAGCAGTGGTACCACGACGCCCGGGGAGCTGTTTTTT. Translating it yields CASSGTTTPGELFF.